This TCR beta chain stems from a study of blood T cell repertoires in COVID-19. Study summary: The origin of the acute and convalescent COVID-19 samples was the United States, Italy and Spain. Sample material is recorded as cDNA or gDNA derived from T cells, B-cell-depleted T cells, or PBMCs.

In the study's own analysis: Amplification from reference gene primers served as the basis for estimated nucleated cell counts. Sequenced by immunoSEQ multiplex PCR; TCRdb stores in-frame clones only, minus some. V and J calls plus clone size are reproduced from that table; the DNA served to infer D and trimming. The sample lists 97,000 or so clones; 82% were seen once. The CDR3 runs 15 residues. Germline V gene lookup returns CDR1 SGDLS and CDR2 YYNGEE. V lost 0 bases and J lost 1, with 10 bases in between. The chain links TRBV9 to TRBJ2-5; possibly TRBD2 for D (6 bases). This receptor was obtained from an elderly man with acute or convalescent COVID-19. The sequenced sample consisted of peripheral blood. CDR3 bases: TGTGCCAGCAGCGTAGTGGACTACCCCCAAGAGACCCAGTACTTC. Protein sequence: CASSVVDYPQETQYF.